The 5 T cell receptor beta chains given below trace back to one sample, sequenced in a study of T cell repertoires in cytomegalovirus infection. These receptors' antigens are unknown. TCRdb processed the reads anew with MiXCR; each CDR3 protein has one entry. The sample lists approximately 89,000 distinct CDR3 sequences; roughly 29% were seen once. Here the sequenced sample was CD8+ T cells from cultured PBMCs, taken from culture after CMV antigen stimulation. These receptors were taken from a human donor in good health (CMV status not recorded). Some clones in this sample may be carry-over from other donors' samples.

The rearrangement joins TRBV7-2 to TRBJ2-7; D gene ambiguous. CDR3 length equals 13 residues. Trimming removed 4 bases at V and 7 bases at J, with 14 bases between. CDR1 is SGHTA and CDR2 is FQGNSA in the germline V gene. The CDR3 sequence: CASSSGFPGEQYF. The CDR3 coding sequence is TGTGCCAGCAGCTCGGGCTTTCCTGGTGAGCAGTACTTC.

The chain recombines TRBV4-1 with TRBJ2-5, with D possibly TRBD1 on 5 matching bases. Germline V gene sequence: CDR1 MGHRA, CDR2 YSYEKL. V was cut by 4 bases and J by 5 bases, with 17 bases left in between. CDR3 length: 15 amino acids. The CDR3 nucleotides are TGCGCCAGCAGCCCCCAGGGATCTAACCGGGAGACCCAGTACTTC. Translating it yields CASSPQGSNRETQYF.

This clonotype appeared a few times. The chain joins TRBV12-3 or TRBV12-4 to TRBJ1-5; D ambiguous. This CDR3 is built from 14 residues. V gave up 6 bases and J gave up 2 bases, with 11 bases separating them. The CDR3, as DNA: TGTGCCAGCAGCCCGGACTACGGCAATCAGCCCCAGCATTTT. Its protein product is CASSPDYGNQPQHF.

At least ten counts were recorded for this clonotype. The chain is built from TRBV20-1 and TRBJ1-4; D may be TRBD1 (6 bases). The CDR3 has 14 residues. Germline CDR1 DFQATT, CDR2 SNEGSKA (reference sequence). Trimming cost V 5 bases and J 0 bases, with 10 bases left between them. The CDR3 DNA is TGCAGTGCTCTCCGGGACACAACTAATGAAAAACTGTTTTTT. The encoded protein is CSALRDTTNEKLFF.

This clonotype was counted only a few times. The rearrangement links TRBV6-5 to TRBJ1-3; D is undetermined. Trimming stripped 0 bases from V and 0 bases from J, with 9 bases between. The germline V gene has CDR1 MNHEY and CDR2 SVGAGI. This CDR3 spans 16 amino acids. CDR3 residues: CASSYSAGFSGNTIYF. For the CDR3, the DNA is TGTGCCAGCAGTTACTCGGCAGGCTTCTCTGGAAACACCATATATTTT.